This TCR beta chain was sequenced during a study of shared clonotypes between healthy human individuals. About the research overall: Sampling drew on donors who were two women and a few men aged 18 to 49. General study results and limits: The sole specimen, blood, was sampled, and tissue repertoires likely differ.

The CDR3 is 16 residues long. Trimming removed 2 bases from V and 7 bases from J; junction bases left unmatched: 10. The V gene's germline CDR1 is SGHRS and CDR2 YFSETQ. The assay was run at deep level. Assay used: immunoSEQ multiplex PCR; TCRdb lists only in-frame clones, some missing. The profile shows about 680,000 clones, about 90% of them singletons. Terminally differentiated effector memory CD45RA+ cells were excluded by CCR7 positive selection of CD45RO-negative cells. This clone was picked up one time. Its antigen remains unidentified. Material: naive CD8+ T cells sorted from blood. The V and J genes are TRBV5-1 and TRBJ2-1; 9 nucleotides agree with TRBD2. The receptor was derived from a man aged 30 to 39 in good health. The CDR3 bases are TGCGCCAGCAGCTTAGTTGGCGGGAGGGGCCGGAATGAGCAGTTCTTC. Protein sequence: CASSLVGGRGRNEQFF.